This record concerns one T cell receptor (beta chain) sequence. Sequenced by immunoSEQ multiplex PCR; TCRdb stores in-frame clones only, minus some. This sample yields about 120,000 clones, of which about 74% are seen a single time; 5.5% to 7% belongs to the top ten. The source of the sample is a study of blood T cell repertoires in COVID-19. Looking at the study overall: The analysed material was cDNA or gDNA that came from T cells, B-cell-depleted T cells, or PBMCs.

V gave up 5 bases and J gave up 8 bases; unmatched junction bases: 12. In germline, CDR1 is SGHTA, CDR2 FQGNSA. This CDR3 spans 15 amino acids. The sample comprised peripheral blood. The chain links TRBV7-2 to TRBJ2-1; 7 positions agree with TRBD2. This TCR was recovered from a man aged 65-85 years with acute or convalescent COVID-19. In nucleotides, the CDR3 is TGTGCCAGCAGCGTTCCGGGACTATCTTTGGATGAGCAGTTCTTC. Amino acids: CASSVPGLSLDEQFF.